This TCR beta chain is drawn from a study of cytomegalovirus exposure and HLA in healthy donors. Findings and limits, study-wide: The authors considered a cluster of highly shared sequence variants likely to be a sequencing artifact.

This CDR3 contains 14 residues. J lost 1 base, V lost 4 bases, and 2 bases had no gene match. Germline assignment: CDR1 SGHRS and CDR2 YFSETQ. A note on this clone: The antigen remains unidentified.

Donors were ostensibly healthy at sampling, although undocumented immune exposures were probable. This PCR relied on a set of 60 Vbeta primers and 13 Jbeta primers. Here immunoSEQ multiplex PCR was the method, and the copy in TCRdb shows in-frame clones only, minus some. The sample holds under 65,000 clones, roughly four fifths seen once. The sequenced material came from PBMCs. The clonotype was recovered from a man aged 45-65 years in good health and CMV-seronegative. This sequence joins TRBV5-1 and TRBJ1-1; 9 bases match TRBD1. The CDR3: CASSVDRGNTEAFF. Written as DNA, the CDR3 is TGCGCCAGCAGCGTGGACAGGGGGAACACTGAAGCTTTCTTT.